The clone carrying this T cell receptor (beta chain) was picked up a small number of times. Its antigen is as yet unknown. TCRdb used MiXCR to reprocess the 5' RACE reads, holding one entry per CDR3 protein. Here the sample spans 1.5 million to 2 million distinct CDR3 sequences, around 33% being singletons. This sample is part of a study of identical twins. Notes on the study in general: Memory repertoires showed no such pattern, whereas abundant cord blood beta clonotypes carried fewer insertions.

The TCR originated in a newborn girl in good health. The sequencing sample was made of cord blood.

In DNA form, the CDR3 reads TGTGCCAGCAGCCAAGATGTGGCTTCTGAGCAGTTCTTC. Its translation is CASSQDVASEQFF. The V call is TRBV3-1, the J call TRBJ2-1; D remains unclear. V was shortened by 0 bases and J by 9 bases, with 9 bases between the two germline ends. CDR1 is LGHDT, CDR2 YNNKEL, per germline (reference sequence). The CDR3 runs to 13 residues.